Below, 19 T cell receptor beta chains from the same sample are listed, as sequenced in a study of beta chain features in type 1 diabetes (dated by TCRdb to the late 2010s). Library preparation used the immunoSEQ multiplex PCR assay. All of the isolated RNA was reverse transcribed with the High Capacity cDNA Reverse Transcription Kit, so expressed TCRB transcripts were sequenced. Entries here come from immuneACCESS through TCRdb and include only in-frame sequences with V and J called. Some clones fail to appear in such tables; in the studies checked, an unresolved V gene covers under half of the shortfall, and the cause of the remainder is unknown. The sample data list 150,000 to 180,000 clones, and roughly 8.1% of these were observed just once. 0.55% to 0.75% of the sample lies in the top ten. The material sequenced was central memory CD4+ T cells from blood. All receptors derive from a man between 18 and 35 years old in good health.

The rearrangement uses TRBV19 and TRBJ1-4; possible D gene TRBD1, 5 bases. In germline, CDR1 is LNHDA, CDR2 SQIVND (reference sequence). This CDR3 contains 14 residues. Trimming shortened V by 10 bases and J by 8 bases, and 20 bases separated the two germline ends. The CDR3 DNA follows: TGTGCCACCAAGGGAGGGGCTGCGGGGGAAAAACTGTTTTTT. It specifies CATKGGAAGEKLFF.

This clone came up a few times. The chain combines TRBV9 with TRBJ2-7; 7 positions agree with TRBD2. The V gene end was trimmed by 0 bases and the J gene end by 2 bases; junction bases not matched to a gene: 5. From germline, CDR1 is SGDLS and CDR2 YYNGEE. The CDR3 is 15 residues long. CDR3 DNA: TGTGCCAGCAGCGTAGAGGCTAGCGGACCCTACGAGCAGTACTTC. Its protein product is CASSVEASGPYEQYF.

The sample holds a few counts of this clone. The chain recombines TRBV7-3 with TRBJ2-1; the match to TRBD1 covers 11 bases. The germline V gene has CDR1 SGHTA and CDR2 FQGTGA. J lost 8 bases, V lost 2 bases, and 5 bases had no gene match. This CDR3 comprises 15 residues. CDR3 sequence (DNA): TGTGCCAGCAGCTTAGCCGGGACAGGGGGGCATGAGCAGTTCTTC. It encodes CASSLAGTGGHEQFF.

This chain connects TRBV5-1 to TRBJ2-2, with TRBD1 as a possible D gene (5 bases). V was pared by 2 bases and J by 3 bases, with 11 bases between. Looked up from germline, CDR1 is SGHRS and CDR2 is YFSETQ. The CDR3 length is 15 residues. The CDR3 sequence is CASSFDTGYTGELFF. As DNA, the CDR3 is TGCGCCAGCAGCTTTGACACAGGATACACCGGGGAGCTGTTTTTT.

CDR3 sequence (DNA): TGTGCCAGCAGTGAAGCGACAGGTTCTGGAAACACCATATATTTT. This codes for CASSEATGSGNTIYF. The V and J genes are TRBV2 and TRBJ1-3; TRBD1 is a possible D gene (6 bases). The CDR3 runs 15 residues. Germline V gene sequence: CDR1 SNHLY, CDR2 FYNNEI. V was pared by 0 bases and J by 1 base, with 7 bases between.

This clone was observed a few times. V usage is TRBV5-1 and J usage is TRBJ2-1; TRBD1 agrees at 9 bases. CDR3 length: 16 amino acids. The germline V gene has CDR1 SGHRS and CDR2 YFSETQ. V shed 2 bases and J 9 bases; nucleotides not matched to a gene: 12. The CDR3 DNA reads TGCGCCAGCAGCTTAGGGACAGGGCGGGCGTTGGGTGAGCAGTTCTTC. As protein: CASSLGTGRALGEQFF.

There are many counts of this clone. The V gene is TRBV18, the J gene TRBJ1-5; TRBD1 agrees at 9 bases. V dropped 3 bases and J dropped 0; count of bases not matched to a gene: 0. Per the germline V gene, CDR1 is KGHSH and CDR2 is LQKENI. This CDR3 is 15 amino acids long. The CDR3 protein is CASSPGQGSNQPQHF. The DNA for the CDR3 is TGTGCCAGCTCACCGGGACAGGGTAGCAATCAGCCCCAGCATTTT.

The CDR3 reads CASSGRLAGTYNEQFF. Written as DNA, the CDR3 is TGTGCCAGCAGCGGACGACTAGCGGGAACTTACAATGAGCAGTTCTTC. V usage is TRBV9 and J usage is TRBJ2-1; 11 bases agree with TRBD2. With 3 bases clipped from V and 4 bases from J, the junction kept 6 bases outside the gene matches. The CDR3 has 16 residues. Germline V gives CDR1 SGDLS, CDR2 YYNGEE.

This clone appeared a few times. The chain is built from TRBV28 and TRBJ1-4, with TRBD1 matching over 7 bases. The CDR3 runs to 15 residues. V shed 5 bases and J 4 bases; nucleotides not matched to a gene: 7. Per germline, CDR1 MDHEN and CDR2 SYDVKM. The CDR3 DNA reads TGTGCCAGCAGTAGGCGGGACAGATTTAATGAAAAACTGTTTTTT. This sequence encodes CASSRRDRFNEKLFF. Full variable domain (missing parts from reference TRBV28 and TRBJ1-4): DVKVTQSSRYLVKRTGEKVFLECVQDMDHENMFWYRQDPGLGLRLIYFSYDVKMKEKGDIPEGYSVSREKKERFSLILESASTNQTSMYLCASSRRDRFNEKLFFGSGTQLSVL.

This chain joins TRBV28 and TRBJ1-5, with D perhaps TRBD1 (5 bases). The germline CDR1 and CDR2 sequences are MDHEN and SYDVKM. V lost 4 bases and J lost 11, with 15 bases in between. This CDR3 comprises 13 residues. DNA of the CDR3: TGTGCCAGCAGTTCGGACACCCATGTGACCCAGCATTTT. Translation gives CASSSDTHVTQHF.

The chain uses TRBV7-3 and TRBJ1-3; a possible D gene is TRBD1 (6 bases). Germline CDR1 and CDR2: SGHTA and FQGTGA. Trimming removed 7 bases at V and 4 bases at J, with 14 bases between. The CDR3 is made up of 14 amino acids. This CDR3 is CASIGTNSGNTIYF. CDR3 in DNA: TGTGCCAGCATTGGGACAAACTCAGGAAACACCATATATTTT.

This clone was seen only a few times. The rearrangement uses TRBV10-2 and TRBJ2-3; 9 bases align to TRBD1. Trimming at V came to 6 bases and at J to 1 base, leaving 2 bases not matched to a gene. CDR1 and CDR2 (germline): WSHSY, SAAADI. The CDR3 contains 14 residues. DNA of the CDR3: TGCGCCAGCAGACAGGGGGCCGGCACAGATACGCAGTATTTT. As protein: CASRQGAGTDTQYF.

This clone was observed once. The genes are TRBV29-1 and TRBJ2-7, with TRBD1 identical over 7 bases. The CDR3 is made up of 17 amino acids. CDR1 is SQVTM and CDR2 is ANQGSEA in the germline V gene. V lost 0 bases and J lost 2; bases outside the gene matches: 13. For the CDR3, the DNA is TGCAGCGTTGAAGATCCTCGCAACAGGGGCTCGACCTACGAGCAGTACTTC. Protein product: CSVEDPRNRGSTYEQYF.

J is TRBJ2-1 and V is TRBV2, with 10 bases that match TRBD2. Germline CDR1 reads SNHLY; CDR2 reads FYNNEI. After removal of 2 bases from V and 7 bases from J, the junction contained 11 bases not matched to a gene. CDR3 length: 17 residues. CDR3 sequence (DNA): TGTGCCAGCAGTGAACTACTAGCGGGAACATCGGGAAATGAGCAGTTCTTC. This translates into CASSELLAGTSGNEQFF. The whole variable domain, filled in from reference TRBV2 and TRBJ2-1, reads EPEVTQTPSHQVTQMGQEVILRCVPISNHLYFYWYRQILGQKVEFLVSFYNNEISEKSEIFDDQFSVERPDGSNFTLKIRSTKLEDSAMYFCASSELLAGTSGNEQFFGPGTRLTVL.

This clone was picked up a small number of times. This rearrangement joins TRBV11-2 to TRBJ1-2; D ambiguous. V was clipped by 6 bases and J by 3 bases, with 11 bases between them. Germline CDR1 and CDR2: SGHAT and FQNNGV. The CDR3 spans 13 residues. The DNA for the CDR3 is TGTGCCAGCAGTAGCATCGGCGACTATGGCTACACCTTC. This sequence encodes CASSSIGDYGYTF.

Only a few counts were recorded for this clone. The chain combines TRBV18 with TRBJ2-3; 9 bases match TRBD2. Unmatched junction bases numbered 9, after V lost 7 bases and J lost 7 bases. CDR1 and CDR2 (germline): KGHSH, LQKENI. The CDR3 runs to 14 residues. CDR3 nucleotides: TGTGCCAGCTTCGGACTAGCGCCTGATTATACGCAGTATTTT. Its translation is CASFGLAPDYTQYF.

The gene calls are TRBV6-5 and TRBJ2-3; 7 nucleotides line up with TRBD1. Germline values: CDR1 MNHEY, CDR2 SVGAGI. Unmatched junction bases numbered 6, after V lost 4 bases and J lost 2 bases. CDR3 length equals 15 residues. For the CDR3, the DNA is TGTGCCAGCAGTTTTACAGGGGTTACCACAGATACGCAGTATTTT. Its protein product is CASSFTGVTTDTQYF.

This clone came up a few times. The J gene is TRBJ1-2, the V gene TRBV5-1, with 7 bases matching TRBD1. Germline CDR1 reads SGHRS; CDR2 reads YFSETQ. V dropped 4 bases and J dropped 5; count of bases not matched to a gene: 8. The CDR3 totals 14 residues. The CDR3 sequence is CASSAETGVYGYTF. The CDR3 nucleotides are TGCGCCAGCAGCGCCGAAACAGGGGTTTATGGCTACACCTTC.

This clone was counted a few times. The chain is built from TRBV2 and TRBJ2-1; D uncertain. Germline V gene lookup returns CDR1 SNHLY and CDR2 FYNNEI. This CDR3 spans 13 amino acids. Deletions cut 6 bases from V and 1 base from J, with 7 bases between. CDR3 sequence (DNA): TGTGCCAGCAGGTACTGGTCCTACAATGAGCAGTTCTTC. The encoded protein is CASRYWSYNEQFF.